This T cell receptor (beta chain) was found in a study of CD8 T cells in Susac syndrome. Study results and caveats: That the number of individuals in its TCR sequencing and HLA analysis was relatively small was acknowledged by the study.

Random hexamers were used to reverse transcribe about 0.45 to 1 ug of RNA. It was immunoSEQ multiplex PCR that amplified TCR beta CDR3 across 54 Vbeta and 13 Jbeta. TCRdb processed the immunoSEQ multiplex PCR reads anew with MiXCR; each CDR3 protein has one entry. The sample carries roughly 150,000 distinct CDR3 sequences, about 94% recorded once. The CDR3 length is 16 residues. The germline V and J ends were trimmed by 1 base and 0 bases, with 10 bases remaining between them. The controls, all healthy donors, were matched for age and sex. CD8+ and CD4+ T cells were negatively isolated; TEMRA cells were FACS-enriched. Points on this clonotype: Its antigen is not identified.

This sequence was found in a human donor in good health. This chain connects TRBV12-3 or TRBV12-4 to TRBJ1-5; D gene ambiguous. The sequencing sample was made of CD4+ T cells from PBMCs. Written as DNA, the CDR3 is TGTGCCAGCAGTTTAGGGGCAGGTGATAGCAATCAGCCCCAGCATTTT. Its translation is CASSLGAGDSNQPQHF.